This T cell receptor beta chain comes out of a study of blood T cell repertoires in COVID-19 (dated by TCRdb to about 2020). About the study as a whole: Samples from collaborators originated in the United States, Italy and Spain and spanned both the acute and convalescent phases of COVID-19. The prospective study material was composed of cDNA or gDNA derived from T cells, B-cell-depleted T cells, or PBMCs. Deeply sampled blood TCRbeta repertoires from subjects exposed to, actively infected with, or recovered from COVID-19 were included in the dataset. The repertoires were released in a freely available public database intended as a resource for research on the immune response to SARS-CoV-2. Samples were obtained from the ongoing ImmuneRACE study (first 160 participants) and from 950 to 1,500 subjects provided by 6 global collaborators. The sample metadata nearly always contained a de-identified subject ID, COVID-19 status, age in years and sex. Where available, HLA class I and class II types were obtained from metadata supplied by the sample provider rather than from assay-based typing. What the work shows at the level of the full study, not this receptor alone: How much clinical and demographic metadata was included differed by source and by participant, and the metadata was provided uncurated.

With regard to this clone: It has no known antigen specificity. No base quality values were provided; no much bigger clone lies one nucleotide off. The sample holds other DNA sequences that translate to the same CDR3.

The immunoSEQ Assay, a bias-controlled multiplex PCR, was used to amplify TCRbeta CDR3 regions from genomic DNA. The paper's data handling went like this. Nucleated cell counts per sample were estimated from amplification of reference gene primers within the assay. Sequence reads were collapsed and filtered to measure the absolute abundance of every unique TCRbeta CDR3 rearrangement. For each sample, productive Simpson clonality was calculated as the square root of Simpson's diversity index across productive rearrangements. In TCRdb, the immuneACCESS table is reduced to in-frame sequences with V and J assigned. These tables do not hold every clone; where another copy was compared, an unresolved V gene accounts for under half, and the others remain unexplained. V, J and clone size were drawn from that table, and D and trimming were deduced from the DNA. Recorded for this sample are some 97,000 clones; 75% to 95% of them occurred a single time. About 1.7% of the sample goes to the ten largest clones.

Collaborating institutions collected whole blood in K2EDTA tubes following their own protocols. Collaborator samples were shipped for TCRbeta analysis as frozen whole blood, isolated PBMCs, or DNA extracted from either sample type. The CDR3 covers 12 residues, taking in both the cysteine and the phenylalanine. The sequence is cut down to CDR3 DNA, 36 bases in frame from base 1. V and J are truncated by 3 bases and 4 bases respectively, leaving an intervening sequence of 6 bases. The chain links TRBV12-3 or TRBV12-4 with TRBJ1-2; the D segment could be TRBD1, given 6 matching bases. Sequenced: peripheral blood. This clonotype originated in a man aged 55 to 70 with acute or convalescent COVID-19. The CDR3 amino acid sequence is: CASSLDSYGYTF. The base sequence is TGTGCCAGCAGTTTGGACAGCTATGGCTACACCTTC.